The clone carrying this T cell receptor beta chain has more than one count but fewer than ten. Antigen specificity is unknown. V lost 5 bases to trimming and J lost 4 bases; unmatched junction nucleotides: 3. Germline V gene lookup returns CDR1 SGHTA and CDR2 FQGTGA. The CDR3 covers 14 residues. This sample is drawn from a study of neoadjuvant nivolumab and ipilimumab in lung cancer. Study summary: The combination arm added day-1 ipilimumab 1 mg/kg to nivolumab 3 mg/kg on days 1, 15, 29.

Profiling relied on immunoSEQ multiplex PCR, and the TCRdb table lists in-frame clones only, not all of them. The repertoire includes about 6,900 clones, roughly four fifths of them detected once, and around 4.4% sits in the top ten. General observations from the study: Compared with tumor-adjacent uninvolved lung, resected tumors showed greater richness and clonality. Pretherapy blood TCR richness correlated positively with resected tumor richness.

The chain links TRBV7-3 to TRBJ1-1, with 11 bases identical to TRBD1. The starting material was tumor tissue, obtained after neoadjuvant nivolumab, alone or with ipilimumab, at or shortly before surgery. The receptor's source is an adult with non-small cell lung cancer. The CDR3 sequence is CASSKGQGVTEAFF. The CDR3 DNA reads TGTGCCAGCAGCAAGGGACAGGGGGTCACTGAAGCTTTCTTT.